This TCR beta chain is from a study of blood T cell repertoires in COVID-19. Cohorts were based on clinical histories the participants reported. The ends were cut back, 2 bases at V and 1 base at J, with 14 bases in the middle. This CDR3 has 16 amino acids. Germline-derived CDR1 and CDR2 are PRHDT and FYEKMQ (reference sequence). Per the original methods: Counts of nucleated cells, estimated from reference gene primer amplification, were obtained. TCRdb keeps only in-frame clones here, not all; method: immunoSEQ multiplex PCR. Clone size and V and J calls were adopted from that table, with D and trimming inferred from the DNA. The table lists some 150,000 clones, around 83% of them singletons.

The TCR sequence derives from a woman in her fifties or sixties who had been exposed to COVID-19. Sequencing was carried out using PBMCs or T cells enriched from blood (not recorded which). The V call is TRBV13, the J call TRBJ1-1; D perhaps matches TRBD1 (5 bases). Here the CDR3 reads CASSLRRTGGNTEAFF. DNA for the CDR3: TGTGCCAGCAGCTTAAGACGCACGGGGGGGAACACTGAAGCTTTCTTT.